This record concerns one TCR beta chain sequence. This sample is drawn from a study of cytomegalovirus exposure and HLA in healthy donors. 60 Vbeta and 13 Jbeta primers were used in PCR. The table came from immunoSEQ multiplex PCR; TCRdb's copy has only in-frame clones and leaves some out. The data hold 150,000 or so clones, with approximately 84% observed a single time. Per germline, CDR1 MGHDK and CDR2 SYGVNS. The V end lost 3 bases, the J end lost 2 bases, and 12 bases lay between the germline ends. There are 15 residues in the CDR3. The clonotype comes from a woman aged 40 to 55 in good health and CMV-seronegative. The genes are TRBV25-1 and TRBJ2-3; maybe TRBD1 (6 bases). Sample: PBMCs. The CDR3 DNA sequence: TGTGCCAGCAGTGAGAGACAGGACACCACAGATACGCAGTATTTT. Translation gives CASSERQDTTDTQYF.